These 18 T cell receptor beta chains were sequenced from one sample in a study of control samples from healthy donors and cancer patients. TCRdb keeps only in-frame clones here, not all; method: immunoSEQ multiplex PCR. The sample shows tens of thousands of clones, more than 65% of them seen only once. The sequencing input was formalin-fixed, paraffin-embedded tissue. The origin of the receptors is a male donor with melanoma.

The rearrangement links TRBV25-1 to TRBJ1-4; perhaps TRBD1 as D (5 bases). This CDR3 spans 14 amino acids. Trimming shortened V by 1 base and J by 7 bases, and 10 bases separated the two germline ends. CDR1 and CDR2 from the germline V gene are MGHDK and SYGVNS. The CDR3 loop reads CASSEWGEGEKLFF. CDR3 in DNA: TGTGCCAGCAGTGAATGGGGGGAGGGTGAAAAACTGTTTTTT.

The chain is built from TRBV10-2 and TRBJ2-7; D uncertain. Trimming shortened V by 7 bases and J by 4 bases, and 8 bases separated the two germline ends. Germline V gene lookup returns CDR1 WSHSY and CDR2 SAAADI. The CDR3 contains 11 residues. DNA of the CDR3: TGCGCCAGCACGATGAGGTACGAGCAGTACTTC. Amino acids: CASTMRYEQYF.

The chain links TRBV6-5 to TRBJ1-3; D unresolved. V was clipped by 6 bases and J by 2 bases, with 8 bases between them. In germline, CDR1 is MNHEY, CDR2 SVGAGI. The CDR3 is 13 residues long. The CDR3 nucleotides read TGTGCCAGCAGCAAGTTTGCTGGAAACACCATATATTTT. Its protein product is CASSKFAGNTIYF.

The CDR3 DNA follows: TGTGCCAGCAGCCCCGGAGTTCCCTCCTACGAGCAGTACTTC. This sequence encodes CASSPGVPSYEQYF. This rearrangement joins TRBV3-1 (or the pseudogene TRBV3-2) to TRBJ2-7; D call uncertain. V lost 4 bases and J 0 bases, leaving 10 bases between the germline ends. The CDR3 runs to 14 residues. Looked up from germline, CDR1 is LGHDT and CDR2 is YNNKEL (reference sequence).

The table lists this clone with a count of one. This chain links TRBV5-5 with TRBJ2-1, with 13 bases identical to TRBD2. There are 15 residues in the CDR3. The ends lost 2 bases at V and 5 bases at J; junction bases unmatched: 1. From germline, CDR1 is SGHKS and CDR2 YYEKEE (reference sequence). Here the CDR3 reads CASSFGLAGDNEQFF. In DNA, the CDR3 is TGTGCCAGCAGCTTCGGACTAGCGGGAGACAATGAGCAGTTCTTC. Using reference TRBV5-5 and TRBJ2-1 for the parts outside the CDR3, the full variable domain is DAGVTQSPTHLIKTRGQQVTLRCSPISGHKSVSWYQQVLGQGPQFIFQYYEKEERGRGNFPDRFSARQFPNYSSELNVNALLLGDSALYLCASSFGLAGDNEQFFGPGTRLTVL.

V is TRBV6-5 and J is TRBJ2-3; 7 bases agree with TRBD2. CDR3 length: 15 residues. The J segment lost 4 bases and the V segment lost 3 bases, leaving 7 bases of the junction unmatched. CDR1 and CDR2 from the germline V gene are MNHEY and SVGAGI. This CDR3 is CASSYSGGSPDTQYF. The CDR3 DNA sequence: TGTGCCAGCAGTTATTCCGGCGGGAGCCCAGATACGCAGTATTTT.

The chain joins TRBV6-5 to TRBJ2-7, with 7 bases aligning to TRBD2. Germline CDR1 is MNHEY and CDR2 is SVGAGI. J lost 2 bases, V lost 0 bases, and 7 bases had no gene match. The CDR3 totals 16 residues. CDR3 sequence (DNA): TGTGCCAGCAGTTACTCGACAGCGGGAATTCCCTACGAGCAGTACTTC. Its translation is CASSYSTAGIPYEQYF.

The chain is built from TRBV5-1 and TRBJ1-1, with D perhaps matching TRBD1 (5 bases). With 1 base removed from V and 1 base from J, the gap between germline ends came to 17 bases. The CDR3 consists of 17 residues. Per germline, CDR1 SGHRS and CDR2 YFSETQ. The CDR3 region has the DNA TGCGCCAGCAGCTTGATTGGAATAGGCAGGGCGAACACTGAAGCTTTCTTT. Amino acids: CASSLIGIGRANTEAFF.

About this clone: At one of its ends the junction is not consistent with the germline gene, which may arise from a read error. Other DNA sequences in the same sample also yield this CDR3. The chain joins TRBV6-1 to TRBJ1-5; D remains unclear. Looked up from germline, CDR1 is MNHNS and CDR2 is SASEGT. CDR3 length: 17 amino acids. The CDR3 bases are TGTGCCAGTAGTGAAGATGTTTGGCAGAGAAGCAATCAGCCCCAGCATTTT. Its translation is CASSEDVWQRSNQPQHF.

CDR3 DNA sequence: TGTGCTAGTGGGCCTCACTACAATGAGCAGTTCTTC. This translates into CASGPHYNEQFF. The V and J genes are TRBV12-5 and TRBJ2-1; D uncertain. CDR3 length: 12 residues. Looked up from germline, CDR1 is LGHNT and CDR2 is FRNRAP. Trimming removed 6 bases at V and 3 bases at J, with 6 bases between.

The rearrangement joins TRBV19 to TRBJ1-5; the match to TRBD1 covers 7 bases. The CDR3 length is 15 residues. Germline values: CDR1 LNHDA, CDR2 SQIVND (reference sequence). J lost 5 bases, V lost 4 bases, and 8 bases had no gene match. CDR3 amino acids: CASSRTGDRYQPQHF. The CDR3 bases are TGTGCCAGTAGTAGGACGGGGGACAGATATCAGCCCCAGCATTTT.

The chain employs TRBV5-1 and TRBJ1-1; weak D call: TRBD1 (5 bases). Germline assignment: CDR1 SGHRS and CDR2 YFSETQ. Deletions cut 7 bases from V and 1 base from J, with 14 bases between. This CDR3 is 14 amino acids long. CDR3 protein: CASGAGHTNTEAFF. The CDR3 region has the DNA TGCGCCAGCGGGGCAGGGCACACGAACACTGAAGCTTTCTTT.

This clone was recorded a few times. This rearrangement joins TRBV9 to TRBJ2-3, with 7 bases identical to TRBD1. Trimming at V came to 4 bases and at J to 2 bases, leaving 7 bases not matched to a gene. Germline V CDR1 and CDR2: SGDLS, YYNGEE. The CDR3 is 15 amino acids. CDR3 sequence (DNA): TGTGCCAGCAGCTTATGGGACAGCTTCACAGATACGCAGTATTTT. Protein: CASSLWDSFTDTQYF. Full variable domain (remainder filled in from reference TRBV9 and TRBJ2-3): DSGVTQTPKHLITATGQRVTLRCSPRSGDLSVYWYQQSLDQGLQFLIQYYNGEERAKGNILERFSAQQFPDLHSELNLSSLELGDSALYFCASSLWDSFTDTQYFGPGTRLTVL.

This rearrangement joins TRBV6-4 to TRBJ1-1; D not resolved. Trimming took 4 bases from V and 1 from J, leaving 10 bases between them. There are 14 residues in the CDR3. Germline CDR1 and CDR2: MRHNA and SNTAGT. The DNA for the CDR3 is TGTGCCAGCAGTGCATCTCCAGGGAACACTGAAGCTTTCTTT. Translated, it gives CASSASPGNTEAFF.

J is TRBJ1-6 and V is TRBV6-4; 7 nucleotides agree with TRBD1. The CDR3 has 13 amino acids. The germline gives CDR1 MRHNA, CDR2 SNTAGT. With 6 bases clipped from V and 10 bases from J, the junction kept 6 bases outside the gene matches. This CDR3 reads CASSFDRESPLHF. CDR3 DNA sequence: TGTGCCAGCAGCTTCGACAGGGAATCACCCCTCCACTTT.

This sequence joins TRBV3-1 (or the pseudogene TRBV3-2) and TRBJ2-3, with 8 bases lining up with TRBD2. Per germline, CDR1 LGHDT and CDR2 YNNKEL (reference sequence). The length of the CDR3 is 14 residues. V was clipped by 5 bases and J by 5 bases; unmatched bases: 6. The CDR3, as DNA: TGTGCCAGCAGCGTAGCGGGGCCCCGAGATACGCAGTATTTT. The encoded protein is CASSVAGPRDTQYF.

The chain couples TRBV18 to TRBJ2-5; a weak D match, TRBD1 (6 bases). Germline values: CDR1 KGHSH, CDR2 LQKENI. V dropped 1 base and J dropped 8 bases, with 14 bases sitting between them. There are 14 residues in the CDR3. The CDR3 is CASSPRSSDRTQYF. CDR3 nucleotide sequence: TGTGCCAGCTCACCACGGTCCTCGGACAGAACCCAGTACTTC.

This sequence joins TRBV6-7 and TRBJ2-3; 10 positions agree with TRBD2. TRBV6-7 is labeled an ORF, and its function is uncertain. V shed 2 bases and J 2 bases; nucleotides not matched to a gene: 10. This CDR3 has 18 residues. Here the CDR3 DNA reads TGTGCCAGCAGTTACCCGGGAAGCGGGAGGGCCCCCACAGATACGCAGTATTTT. Its translation: CASSYPGSGRAPTDTQYF.